The clone carrying this T cell receptor (beta chain) was observed many times. This specimen belongs to a study of T cells in Graves' hyperthyroidism and ophthalmopathy. This CDR3 has 14 residues. CDR1 is MNHNS, CDR2 SASEGT, per germline. Trimming removed 3 bases from V and 3 bases from J, with 11 bases in between. With a duration under 2 months, the hyperthyroidism was newly diagnosed in patients aged 18 to 65. Amplified TCR beta CDR3 regions came from RNA transcripts. RT-PCR in the first round (using the HTBI primer set) targeted the TCR CDR3. TCRdb passed the multiplex PCR reads through MiXCR, listing each CDR3 protein once. Here the sample spans approximately 590,000 distinct CDR3 sequences, less than 20% being singletons.

V is TRBV6-1 and J is TRBJ1-2, with D possibly TRBD1 on 5 matching bases. Sequenced input: blood. This TCR was recovered from a woman in her twenties or thirties with Graves' hyperthyroidism. The CDR3: CASSDRGDDYGYTF. The CDR3, as DNA: TGTGCCAGCAGTGATAGAGGGGACGACTATGGCTACACCTTC.